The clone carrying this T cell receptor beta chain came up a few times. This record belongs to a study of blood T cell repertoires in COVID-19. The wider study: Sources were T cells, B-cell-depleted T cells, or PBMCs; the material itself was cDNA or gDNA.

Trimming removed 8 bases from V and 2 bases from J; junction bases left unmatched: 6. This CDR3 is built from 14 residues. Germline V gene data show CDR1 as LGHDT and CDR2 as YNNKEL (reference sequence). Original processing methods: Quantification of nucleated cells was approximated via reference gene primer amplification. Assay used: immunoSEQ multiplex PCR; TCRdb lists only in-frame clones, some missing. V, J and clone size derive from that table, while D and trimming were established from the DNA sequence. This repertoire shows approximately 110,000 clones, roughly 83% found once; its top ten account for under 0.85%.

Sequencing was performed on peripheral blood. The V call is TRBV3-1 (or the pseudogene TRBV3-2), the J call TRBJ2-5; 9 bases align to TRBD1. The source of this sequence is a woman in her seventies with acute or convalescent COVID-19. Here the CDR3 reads CASDHRGRQETQYF. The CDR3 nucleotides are TGTGCCAGCGACCACAGGGGGCGGCAAGAGACCCAGTACTTC.